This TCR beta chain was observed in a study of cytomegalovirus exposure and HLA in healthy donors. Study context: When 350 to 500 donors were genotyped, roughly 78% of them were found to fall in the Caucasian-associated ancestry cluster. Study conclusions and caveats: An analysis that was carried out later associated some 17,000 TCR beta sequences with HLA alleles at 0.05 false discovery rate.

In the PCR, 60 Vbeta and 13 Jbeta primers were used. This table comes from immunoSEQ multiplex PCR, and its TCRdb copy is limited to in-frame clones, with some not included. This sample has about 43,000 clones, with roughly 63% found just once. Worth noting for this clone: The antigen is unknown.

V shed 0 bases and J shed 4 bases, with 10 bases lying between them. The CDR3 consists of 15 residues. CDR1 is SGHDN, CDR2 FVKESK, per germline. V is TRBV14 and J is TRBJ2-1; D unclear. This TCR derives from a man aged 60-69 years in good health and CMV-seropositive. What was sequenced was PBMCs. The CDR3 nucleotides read TGTGCCAGCAGCCAAGATCGAGAACCATACAATGAGCAGTTCTTC. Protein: CASSQDREPYNEQFF. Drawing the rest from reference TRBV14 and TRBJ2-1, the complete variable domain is EAGVTQFPSHSVIEKGQTVTLRCDPISGHDNLYWYRRVMGKEIKFLLHFVKESKQDESGMPNNRFLAERTGGTYSTLKVQPAELEDSGVYFCASSQDREPYNEQFFGPGTRLTVL.